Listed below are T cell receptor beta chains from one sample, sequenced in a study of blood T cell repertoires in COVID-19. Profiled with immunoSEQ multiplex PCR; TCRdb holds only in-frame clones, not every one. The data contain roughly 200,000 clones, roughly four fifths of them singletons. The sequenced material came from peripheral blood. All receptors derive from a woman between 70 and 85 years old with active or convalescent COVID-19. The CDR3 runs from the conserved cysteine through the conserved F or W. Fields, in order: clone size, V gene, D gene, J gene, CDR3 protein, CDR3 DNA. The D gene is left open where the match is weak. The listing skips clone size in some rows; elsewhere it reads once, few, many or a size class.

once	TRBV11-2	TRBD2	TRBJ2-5	CASIHPSGQGGKTQYF	TGTGCCAGCATCCACCCATCGGGGCAGGGAGGGAAGACCCAGTACTTC
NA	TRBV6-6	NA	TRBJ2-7	CASSYSRGEQYF	TGTGCCAGCAGTTACTCGAGGGGGGAGCAGTACTTC
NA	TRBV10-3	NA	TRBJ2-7	CAISEIRKQGHYEQYF	TGTGCCATCAGTGAGATCAGGAAACAGGGACATTACGAGCAGTACTTC
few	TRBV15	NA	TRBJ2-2	CATSRGRGGSRNGELFF	TGTGCCACCAGCAGAGGCAGGGGTGGAAGTCGTAACGGGGAGCTGTTTTTT
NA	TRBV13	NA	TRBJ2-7	CASSSAGGHEQYF	TGTGCCAGCAGCTCCGCTGGGGGCCACGAGCAGTACTTC
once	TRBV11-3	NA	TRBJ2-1	CASSPGHGNEQFF	TGTGCCAGCAGCCCAGGGCACGGCAATGAGCAGTTCTTC
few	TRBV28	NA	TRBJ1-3	CASSTAGRGLDSTIYF	TGTGCCAGCAGTACCGCGGGGAGGGGGTTGGACAGCACCATATATTTT
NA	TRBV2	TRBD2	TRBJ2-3	CASSEGVAGAGDTQYF	TGTGCCAGCAGTGAAGGGGTAGCGGGAGCGGGAGATACGCAGTATTTT
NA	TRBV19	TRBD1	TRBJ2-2	CASRPGQVAGELFF	TGTGCCAGTAGACCGGGACAGGTAGCCGGGGAGCTGTTTTTT
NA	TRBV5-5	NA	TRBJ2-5	CASSLGSAHQETQYF	TGTGCCAGCAGCTTGGGTTCAGCGCATCAAGAGACCCAGTACTTC
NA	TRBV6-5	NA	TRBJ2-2	CASSYFTQGGGGELFF	TGTGCCAGCAGTTACTTTACTCAGGGTGGCGGCGGGGAGCTGTTTTTT
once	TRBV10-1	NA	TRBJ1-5	CASSQESRGICQPQHF	TGCGCCAGCAGTCAGGAGTCAAGGGGAATCTGCCAGCCCCAGCATTTT
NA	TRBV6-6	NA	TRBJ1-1	CASSYGSLNTEAFF	TGTGCCAGCAGTTACGGGAGTTTGAACACTGAAGCTTTCTTT
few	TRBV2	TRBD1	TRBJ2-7	CASSDVGQGVHEQYF	TGTGCCAGCAGTGATGTGGGACAGGGGGTCCACGAGCAGTACTTC
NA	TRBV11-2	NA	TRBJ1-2	CASSHPGGGYTF	TGTGCCAGCAGCCACCCCGGGGGTGGCTACACCTTC
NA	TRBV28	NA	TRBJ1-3	CASSELFGNTIYF	TGTGCCAGCAGTGAGCTTTTTGGAAACACCATATATTTT
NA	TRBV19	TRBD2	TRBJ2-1	CASTAGVPSSYNEQFF	TGTGCCAGTACAGCGGGGGTGCCCAGCTCCTACAATGAGCAGTTCTTC
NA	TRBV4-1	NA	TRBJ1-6	CASSPDLGNSPLHF	TGCGCCAGCAGCCCTGACTTGGGTAATTCACCCCTCCACTTT
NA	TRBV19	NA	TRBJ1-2	CASTGGGPHYGYTF	TGTGCCAGTACCGGCGGGGGGCCCCACTATGGCTACACCTTC
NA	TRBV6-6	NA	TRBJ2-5	CASSRSLAIQETQYF	TGTGCCAGCAGCAGGAGTCTAGCTATTCAAGAGACCCAGTACTTC
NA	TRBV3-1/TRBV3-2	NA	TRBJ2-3	CASSRLVADTQYF	TGTGCCAGCAGCCGCCTCGTAGCAGATACGCAGTATTTT
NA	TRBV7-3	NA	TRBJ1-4	CASRPREAATNEKLFF	TGTGCCAGCAGGCCCCGGGAGGCTGCAACTAATGAAAAACTGTTTTTT
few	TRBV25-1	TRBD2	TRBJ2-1	CASSQIAGRYNEQFF	TGTGCCAGCAGTCAGATAGCGGGACGCTACAATGAGCAGTTCTTC
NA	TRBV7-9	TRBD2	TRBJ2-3	CASSYGGVQDTQYF	TGTGCCAGCAGCTACGGGGGGGTGCAGGATACGCAGTATTTT
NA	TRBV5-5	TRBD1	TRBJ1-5	CASSWTGNPNQPQHF	TGTGCCAGCAGTTGGACAGGCAACCCGAATCAGCCCCAGCATTTT
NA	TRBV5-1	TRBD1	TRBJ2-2	CASSRQGWGTGELFF	TGCGCCAGCAGCAGACAGGGGTGGGGCACCGGGGAGCTGTTTTTT
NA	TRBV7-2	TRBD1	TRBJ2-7	CASSLSGTGLAEQYF	TGTGCCAGCAGCCTATCCGGGACAGGGTTAGCCGAGCAGTACTTC
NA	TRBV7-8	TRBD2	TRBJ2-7	CASSSSGRAPYEQYF	TGTGCCAGCAGTTCTAGCGGGAGGGCCCCCTACGAGCAGTACTTC
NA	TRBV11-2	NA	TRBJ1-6	CASSLIGRGGSPLHF	TGTGCCAGCAGCTTAATAGGCAGGGGAGGGTCACCCCTCCACTTT
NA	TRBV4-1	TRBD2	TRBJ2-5	CASSQDRGLAGGETQYF	TGCGCCAGCAGCCAAGATCGCGGACTAGCGGGAGGTGAGACCCAGTACTTC
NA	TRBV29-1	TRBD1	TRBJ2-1	CSVDRGNEQFF	TGCAGCGTAGACAGGGGTAATGAGCAGTTCTTC
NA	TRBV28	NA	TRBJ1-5	CASSFGGANQPQHF	TGTGCCAGCAGTTTCGGAGGGGCCAATCAGCCCCAGCATTTT
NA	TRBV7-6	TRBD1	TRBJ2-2	CASSKIAGTGATGELFF	TGTGCCAGCAGTAAGATCGCCGGGACAGGGGCCACCGGGGAGCTGTTTTTT
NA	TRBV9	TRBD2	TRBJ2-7	CASSEMAGAYEQYF	TGTGCCAGCAGCGAGATGGCGGGAGCCTACGAGCAGTACTTC
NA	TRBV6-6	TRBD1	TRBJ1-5	CASSYAQGAINQPQHF	TGTGCCAGCAGTTACGCACAGGGGGCGATCAATCAGCCCCAGCATTTT
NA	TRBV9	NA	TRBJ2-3	CASSVGATDTQYF	TGTGCCAGCAGCGTGGGGGCCACAGATACGCAGTATTTT
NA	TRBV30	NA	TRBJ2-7	CAWSRGTSYEQYF	TGTGCCTGGAGTCGGGGAACATCCTACGAGCAGTACTTC
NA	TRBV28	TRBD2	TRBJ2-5	CASSPRLAGRQTQYF	TGTGCCAGCAGTCCGAGACTAGCGGGACGGCAGACCCAGTACTTC
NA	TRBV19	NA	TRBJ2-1	CASADGRKQFF	TGTGCCAGTGCCGATGGGAGAAAGCAGTTCTTC